A single sample is the source of the 31 T cell receptor beta chains below, sequenced in a study of T cells in Graves' hyperthyroidism and ophthalmopathy. TCR beta CDR3 region amplification was performed from RNA transcripts. During a first-round RT-PCR of the TCR CDR3, the HTBI primer set was used. TCRdb reprocessed the multiplex PCR reads via MiXCR and lists one record per CDR3 protein. The table records 300,000 to 450,000 distinct CDR3 sequences, more than 14% of them present only once. The material sequenced was blood. The receptor set was obtained from a young woman with Graves' ophthalmopathy.

This clonotype was counted many times. J is TRBJ2-2 and V is TRBV6-1; 9 nucleotides line up with TRBD1. CDR3 length equals 16 residues. Trimming took 5 bases from V and 3 from J; bases not matched to a gene: 7. Germline CDR1 MNHNS, CDR2 SASEGT. The CDR3 DNA reads TGTGCCAGCAGTCCACCGGGACAGGGTCACACCGGGGAGCTGTTTTTT. Protein sequence: CASSPPGQGHTGELFF.

This clonotype was counted at least ten times. This chain uses TRBV28 with TRBJ2-4; 7 bases line up with TRBD1. Germline CDR1 MDHEN, CDR2 SYDVKM. CDR3 length equals 14 residues. Trimming at V came to 6 bases and at J to 4 bases, leaving 6 bases not matched to a gene. CDR3 protein: CASRQPGQKNIQYF. CDR3 nucleotides: TGTGCCAGCAGACAACCGGGACAGAAAAACATTCAGTACTTC.

This clonotype was detected only a few times. The chain employs TRBV7-9 and TRBJ2-1; D remains ambiguous. The CDR3 spans 15 residues. Trimming pared 5 bases from V and 0 bases from J, leaving 11 bases between. Germline assignment: CDR1 SEHNR and CDR2 FQNEAQ (reference sequence). CDR3 DNA: TGTGCCAGCAGCGGATATAGGGACTCCTACAATGAGCAGTTCTTC. Protein sequence: CASSGYRDSYNEQFF.

This clonotype came up a few times. The chain carries TRBV5-6 and TRBJ1-4, with D possibly being TRBD1 (5 bases). The germline V and J ends were trimmed by 2 bases and 7 bases, with 15 bases remaining between them. Per the germline V gene, CDR1 is SGHDT and CDR2 is YYEEEE. The CDR3 consists of 15 residues. The CDR3 sequence: CASSLNGGNGEKLFF. CDR3 sequence (DNA): TGTGCCAGCAGCTTAAATGGGGGAAACGGTGAAAAACTGTTTTTT.

This clonotype was counted ten times or more. The V and J genes are TRBV7-3 and TRBJ2-1; 8 bases fit TRBD2. Germline CDR1 and CDR2: SGHTA and FQGTGA. V lost 4 bases and J lost 6; bases outside the gene matches: 14. The CDR3 covers 17 residues. In DNA, the CDR3 is TGTGCCAGCAGCTCACAACGGGGGGGGACGGCGGGCAATGAGCAGTTCTTC. Amino acids: CASSSQRGGTAGNEQFF.

This clonotype was seen ten or more times. The V call is TRBV7-3, the J call TRBJ2-2; no firm D call. This CDR3 spans 14 amino acids. Trimming took off 8 bases at V and 0 bases at J, with 10 bases between the two ends. CDR1 SGHTA and CDR2 FQGTGA come from the germline V gene. For the CDR3, the DNA is TGTGCCAGCCGGGTGACATCGAACACCGGGGAGCTGTTTTTT. Its translation: CASRVTSNTGELFF.

The rearrangement uses TRBV7-8 and TRBJ2-3; 15 nucleotides line up with TRBD2. Germline CDR1 and CDR2: SGHVS and FQNEAQ. The CDR3 length is 18 residues. The V segment lost 2 bases and the J segment 3 bases; nucleotides outside the gene matches: 6. The CDR3 DNA reads TGTGCCAGCAGCTTACGGACTAGCGGGGGGGCCGGAACAGATACGCAGTATTTT. This translates into CASSLRTSGGAGTDTQYF. Variable domain in full (rest from reference TRBV7-8 and TRBJ2-3): GAGVSQSPRYKVAKRGQDVALRCDPISGHVSLFWYQQALGQGPEFLTYFQNEAQLDKSGLPSDRFFAERPEGSVSTLKIQRTQQEDSAVYLCASSLRTSGGAGTDTQYFGPGTRLTVL.

The chain couples TRBV7-2 to TRBJ1-6; D is perhaps TRBD1 (5 bases). Germline V gene lookup returns CDR1 SGHTA and CDR2 FQGNSA. The CDR3 has 15 amino acids. The V end was cut by 3 bases, the J end by 8 bases, with 14 bases between. CDR3 in amino acids: CASSLGDRGDSPLHF. CDR3 DNA: TGTGCCAGCAGCTTGGGGGACCGGGGTGATTCACCCCTCCACTTT.

This clonotype was detected ten times or more. V and J are TRBV2 and TRBJ1-2; TRBD1 matches 7 bases. This CDR3 is built from 15 residues. The trim removed 9 bases at V and 5 bases at J, leaving 15 bases unmatched. CDR1 and CDR2 from the germline V gene are SNHLY and FYNNEI. The CDR3 DNA follows: TGTGCCAGATTGGACAGGACCTCGTTCTTATATGGCTACACCTTC. Translated, it gives CARLDRTSFLYGYTF.

This clonotype was seen ten or more times. The chain joins TRBV7-9 to TRBJ1-1; maybe TRBD1 (5 bases). Trimming left V 8 bases short and J 3 bases short, with 16 bases between. The CDR3 has 14 residues. Looked up from germline, CDR1 is SEHNR and CDR2 is FQNEAQ (reference sequence). The CDR3 region has the DNA TGTGCCAGCGGCATTGGGCAGGGAGACACTGAAGCTTTCTTT. It is translated as CASGIGQGDTEAFF.

J is TRBJ2-3 and V is TRBV9; 8 bases fit TRBD2. Germline-derived CDR1 and CDR2 are SGDLS and YYNGEE. The CDR3 covers 17 residues. Trimming removed 0 bases from V and 1 base from J; junction bases left unmatched: 7. CDR3 region: CASSVAWSSGGTDTQYF. The CDR3, as DNA: TGTGCCAGCAGCGTAGCTTGGAGTAGCGGGGGCACAGATACGCAGTATTTT.

This clonotype was recorded a few times. This chain links TRBV6-1 with TRBJ1-5, with no clear D. The CDR3 loop spans 15 amino acids. Per germline, CDR1 MNHNS and CDR2 SASEGT. V was cut by 1 base and J by 3 bases, with 10 bases left in between. CDR3 residues: CASSEGSHPNQPQHF. The CDR3 region has the DNA TGTGCCAGCAGTGAAGGGAGTCACCCCAATCAGCCCCAGCATTTT.

This clonotype was observed at least ten times. The rearrangement uses TRBV2 and TRBJ1-5, with 8 bases matching TRBD1. This CDR3 contains 15 residues. Unmatched junction bases numbered 8, after V lost 6 bases and J lost 4 bases. Germline-derived CDR1 and CDR2 are SNHLY and FYNNEI. The DNA of the CDR3 is TGTGCCAGCAGCCGCGACAGGGGCGAGAATCAGCCCCAGCATTTT. Residues: CASSRDRGENQPQHF.

The J gene is TRBJ1-2, the V gene TRBV24-1; D is possibly TRBD1 (5 bases). The CDR3 has 14 amino acids. V was clipped by 3 bases and J by 7 bases, with 14 bases between them. CDR1 and CDR2 (germline): KGHDR, SFDVKD. CDR3: CATSDGGTRAGYTF. The CDR3 nucleotides read TGTGCCACCAGTGATGGGGGGACGCGGGCTGGCTACACCTTC.

This clonotype was seen a few times. V usage is TRBV5-4 and J usage is TRBJ2-1; the D is unclear. V dropped 3 bases and J dropped 8 bases, with 15 bases sitting between them. The CDR3 contains 14 residues. Germline V gene sequence: CDR1 SGHNT, CDR2 YYREEE (reference sequence). The CDR3 nucleotides are TGTGCCAGCAGCTACCCCCCTGGACGGGATGAGCAGTTCTTC. As protein: CASSYPPGRDEQFF.

This clonotype was counted ten times or more. The CDR3, as DNA: TGTGCCAGTAGTTCCCAGGGGAATGAGCAGTTCTTC. It translates to CASSSQGNEQFF. V is TRBV19 and J is TRBJ2-1, with TRBD1 as a possible D gene (6 bases). The V end lost 5 bases, the J end lost 7 bases, and 9 bases lay between the germline ends. The CDR3 has 12 residues. Germline V gene sequence: CDR1 LNHDA, CDR2 SQIVND (reference sequence).

The chain carries TRBV4-1 and TRBJ2-5; the D gene is possibly TRBD1 (5 bases). With 0 bases removed from V and 4 bases from J, the gap between germline ends came to 12 bases. The CDR3 extends over 15 amino acids. The germline V gene encodes CDR1 MGHRA and CDR2 YSYEKL. As DNA, the CDR3 is TGCGCCAGCAGCCAAGAAGGGGATAGAGGAGAGACCCAGTACTTC. Its protein is CASSQEGDRGETQYF.

There are many counts of this clonotype. The chain joins TRBV28 to TRBJ1-2, with a possible D match to TRBD1 (5 bases). Germline-derived CDR1 and CDR2 are MDHEN and SYDVKM. The CDR3 extends over 14 amino acids. V was clipped by 6 bases and J by 1 base, with 12 bases between them. The CDR3 sequence: CASSLGVFNYGYTF. In DNA, the CDR3 is TGTGCCAGCAGCCTAGGGGTATTTAACTATGGCTACACCTTC.

At least ten counts were recorded for this clonotype. This CDR3 is CASSRRDSHYEQYF. The CDR3, as DNA: TGTGCCAGCAGCCGTCGGGACAGCCACTACGAGCAGTACTTC. The V call is TRBV3-1, the J call TRBJ2-7; 7 nucleotides match TRBD1. The germline V gene has CDR1 LGHDT and CDR2 YNNKEL (reference sequence). The CDR3 runs 14 residues. The V segment lost 4 bases and the J segment 3 bases; nucleotides outside the gene matches: 6.

This clonotype was picked up many times. The CDR3 DNA is TGTGCCAGCAGCCAAGATATTGGGCAGGTACATCAGCAGTACTTC. This translates into CASSQDIGQVHQQYF. The chain recombines TRBV3-1 with TRBJ2-7; D is uncertain. Looked up from germline, CDR1 is LGHDT and CDR2 is YNNKEL (reference sequence). Trimming cost V 0 bases and J 8 bases, with 17 bases left between them. The CDR3 has 15 residues.

This clonotype showed up many times. J is TRBJ2-7 and V is TRBV2; tentatively, D is TRBD1 (6 bases). CDR3 length: 14 amino acids. The V end lost 6 bases, the J end lost 4 bases, and 16 bases lay between the germline ends. The germline V gene encodes CDR1 SNHLY and CDR2 FYNNEI. The CDR3 region is CASRRSGALYEQYF. CDR3 DNA sequence: TGTGCCAGCAGAAGATCAGGGGCTTTGTACGAGCAGTACTTC.

This clonotype was seen more than once but under ten times. This chain connects TRBV20-1 to TRBJ1-2, with D hard to call. The CDR3 has 17 amino acids. Looked up from germline, CDR1 is DFQATT and CDR2 is SNEGSKA (reference sequence). Trimming cost V 0 bases and J 5 bases, with 22 bases left between them. CDR3 nucleotide sequence: TGCAGTGCTAGAGAGTCGGGGTCCCGACTGGTGGCTTATGGCTACACCTTC. This gives the protein CSARESGSRLVAYGYTF.

This clonotype was detected many times. The chain uses TRBV14 and TRBJ1-5, with D maybe TRBD1 (5 bases). The CDR3 runs 12 residues. Trimming left V 4 bases short and J 9 bases short, with 10 bases between. Germline lookup yields CDR1 SGHDN and CDR2 FVKESK. CDR3: CASSRGLGPQHF. CDR3 sequence (DNA): TGTGCCAGCAGCCGGGGCTTAGGGCCCCAGCATTTT.

This clonotype was found many times. The chain carries TRBV2 and TRBJ2-1; D may be TRBD1 or TRBD2 (6 bases each). V was trimmed by 0 bases and J by 0 bases, leaving 9 bases between them. The CDR3 length is 16 residues. Germline assignment: CDR1 SNHLY and CDR2 FYNNEI. CDR3 nucleotide sequence: TGTGCCAGCAGTGAAGCGGGGGGCTACTCCTACAATGAGCAGTTCTTC. Protein sequence: CASSEAGGYSYNEQFF.

V usage is TRBV4-2 and J usage is TRBJ1-2; TRBD1 aligns across 8 bases. V dropped 4 bases and J dropped 5; count of bases not matched to a gene: 9. The CDR3 is 15 residues long. Per the germline V gene, CDR1 is LGHNA and CDR2 is YNFKEQ. The CDR3 nucleotides read TGTGCCAGCAGCCCCCCCGACAGGGGAGGATATGGCTACACCTTC. It encodes CASSPPDRGGYGYTF.

V gene TRBV7-2 combines with J gene TRBJ2-2; the D is unclear. Germline-derived CDR1 and CDR2 are SGHTA and FQGNSA. The CDR3 is made up of 13 amino acids. V was trimmed by 0 bases and J by 8 bases, leaving 7 bases between them. The CDR3 loop reads CASSLAAGGELFF. The DNA for the CDR3 is TGTGCCAGCAGCTTAGCCGCCGGGGGGGAGCTGTTTTTT.

This clonotype was counted at least ten times. V usage is TRBV6-1 and J usage is TRBJ1-5; D remains unclear. The CDR3 length is 15 residues. Germline CDR1 reads MNHNS; CDR2 reads SASEGT. V was shortened by 5 bases and J by 0 bases, with 11 bases between the two germline ends. The CDR3 DNA follows: TGTGCCAGCAGTCCCATGGGGTTTAGCAATCAGCCCCAGCATTTT. This translates into CASSPMGFSNQPQHF.

The J gene is TRBJ2-7, the V gene TRBV12-5; 7 positions match TRBD1. Germline V gene data show CDR1 as LGHNT and CDR2 as FRNRAP. V dropped 0 bases and J dropped 4; count of bases not matched to a gene: 9. This CDR3 contains 16 residues. The DNA of the CDR3 is TGTGCTAGTGGTTTGGTGTCCGGGCCAGGGGGTTACGAGCAGTACTTC. Its protein product is CASGLVSGPGGYEQYF.

The chain carries TRBV6-2 or TRBV6-3 and TRBJ1-5; 7 nucleotides agree with TRBD1. CDR1 is MNHEY, CDR2 SVGEGT, per germline. With V trimmed by 6 bases and J by 5 bases, 1 base remained unmatched. The CDR3 has 12 residues. For the CDR3, the DNA is TGTGCCAGCAGACAGGGGTATCAGCCCCAGCATTTT. Amino acid sequence: CASRQGYQPQHF.

This clonotype has a count of ten or more. This chain uses TRBV25-1 with TRBJ1-2, with D possibly being TRBD1 (6 bases). From germline, CDR1 is MGHDK and CDR2 SYGVNS. Between the trimmed V and J ends, which lost 6 bases and 8 bases, there was a span of 16 bases. The CDR3 loop spans 13 amino acids. In DNA form, the CDR3 reads TGTGCCAGCAGCCTCGGACAGCGACGAGGCTACACCTTC. This encodes CASSLGQRRGYTF.

This clonotype was detected many times. The V gene is TRBV10-3, the J gene TRBJ2-1; TRBD2 might be the D (5 bases). The CDR3 runs to 15 residues. Germline CDR1 is ENHRY and CDR2 is SYGVKD. The ends were cut back, 5 bases at V and 0 bases at J, with 11 bases in the middle. CDR3 in DNA: TGTGCCATCAGTAACGGGAAGAGCTCCTACAATGAGCAGTTCTTC. Translating gives CAISNGKSSYNEQFF.